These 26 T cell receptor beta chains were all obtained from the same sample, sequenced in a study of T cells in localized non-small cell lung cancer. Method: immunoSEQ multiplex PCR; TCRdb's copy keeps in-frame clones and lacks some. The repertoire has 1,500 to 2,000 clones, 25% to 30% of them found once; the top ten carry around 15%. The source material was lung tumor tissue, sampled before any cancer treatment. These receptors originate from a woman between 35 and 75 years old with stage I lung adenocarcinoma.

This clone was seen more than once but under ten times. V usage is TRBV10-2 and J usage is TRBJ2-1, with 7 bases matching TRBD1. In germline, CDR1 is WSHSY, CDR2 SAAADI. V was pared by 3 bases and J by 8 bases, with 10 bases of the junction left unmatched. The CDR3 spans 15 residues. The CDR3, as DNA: TGCGCCAGCAGTGATGACAGGGTGGATCGTGATGAGCAGTTCTTC. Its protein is CASSDDRVDRDEQFF.

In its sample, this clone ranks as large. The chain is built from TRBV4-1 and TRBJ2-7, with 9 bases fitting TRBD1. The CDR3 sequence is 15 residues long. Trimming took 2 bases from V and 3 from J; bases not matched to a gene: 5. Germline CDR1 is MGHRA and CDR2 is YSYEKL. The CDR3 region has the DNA TGCGCCAGCAGCCAAACCGGGACAGGGAACTACGAGCAGTACTTC. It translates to CASSQTGTGNYEQYF.

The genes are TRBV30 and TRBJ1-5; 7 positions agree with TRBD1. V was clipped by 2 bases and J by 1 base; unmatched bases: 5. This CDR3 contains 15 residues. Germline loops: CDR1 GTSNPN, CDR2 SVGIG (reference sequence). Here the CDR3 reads CAWSQGQLSNQPQHF. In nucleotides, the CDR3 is TGTGCCTGGAGTCAGGGACAGCTAAGCAATCAGCCCCAGCATTTT.

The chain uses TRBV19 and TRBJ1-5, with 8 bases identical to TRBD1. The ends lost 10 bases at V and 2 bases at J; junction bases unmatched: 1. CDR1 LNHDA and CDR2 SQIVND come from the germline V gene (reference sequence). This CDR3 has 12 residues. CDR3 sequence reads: CATTGGNQPQHF. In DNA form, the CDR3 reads TGTGCCACGACAGGGGGCAATCAGCCCCAGCATTTT.

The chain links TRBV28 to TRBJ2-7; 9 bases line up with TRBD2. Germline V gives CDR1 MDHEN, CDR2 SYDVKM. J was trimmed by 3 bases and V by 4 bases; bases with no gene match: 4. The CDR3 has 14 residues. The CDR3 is CASSSGTSFYEQYF. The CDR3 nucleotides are TGTGCCAGCAGTTCCGGGACTAGCTTCTACGAGCAGTACTTC.

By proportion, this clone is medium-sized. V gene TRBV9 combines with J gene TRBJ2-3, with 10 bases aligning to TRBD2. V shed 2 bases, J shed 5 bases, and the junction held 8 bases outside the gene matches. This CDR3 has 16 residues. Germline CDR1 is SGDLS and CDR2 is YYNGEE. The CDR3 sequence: CASSVGSGGFEDTQYF. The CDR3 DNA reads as TGTGCCAGCAGCGTGGGTAGCGGGGGGTTTGAAGATACGCAGTATTTT.

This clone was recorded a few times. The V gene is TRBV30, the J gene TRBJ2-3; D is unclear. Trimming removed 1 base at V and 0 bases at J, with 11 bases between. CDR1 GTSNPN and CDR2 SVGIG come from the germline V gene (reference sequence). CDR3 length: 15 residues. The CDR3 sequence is CAWSAQTLSTDTQYF. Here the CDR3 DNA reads TGTGCCTGGAGTGCCCAGACTCTTAGCACAGATACGCAGTATTTT.

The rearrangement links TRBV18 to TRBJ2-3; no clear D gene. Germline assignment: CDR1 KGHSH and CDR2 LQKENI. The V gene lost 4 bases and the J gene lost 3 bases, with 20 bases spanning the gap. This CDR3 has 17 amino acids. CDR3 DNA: TGTGCCAGCTCACTCCTCGGGCCCCTCGGAGAGACAGATACGCAGTATTTT. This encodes CASSLLGPLGETDTQYF.

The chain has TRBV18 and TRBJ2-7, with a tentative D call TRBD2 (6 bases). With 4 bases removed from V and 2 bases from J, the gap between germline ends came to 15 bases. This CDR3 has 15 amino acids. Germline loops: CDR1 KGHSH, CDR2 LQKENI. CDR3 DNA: TGTGCCAGCTCACGTGGTGGGGACTTACCCTACGAGCAGTACTTC. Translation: CASSRGGDLPYEQYF.

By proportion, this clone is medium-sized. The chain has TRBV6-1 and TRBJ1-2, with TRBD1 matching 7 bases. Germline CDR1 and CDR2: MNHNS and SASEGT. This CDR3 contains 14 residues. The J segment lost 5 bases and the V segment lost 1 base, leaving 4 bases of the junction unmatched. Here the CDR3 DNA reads TGTGCCAGCAGTGAAGGGGCAGGGGGGTATGGCTACACCTTC. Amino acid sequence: CASSEGAGGYGYTF.

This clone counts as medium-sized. The DNA for the CDR3 is TGTGCCAGCAGCGGGCTAGCAGGCGAGCAGTACTTC. Translated, it gives CASSGLAGEQYF. J is TRBJ2-7 and V is TRBV6-8; D might be TRBD2 (5 bases). This CDR3 contains 12 residues. Trimming removed 6 bases at V and 6 bases at J, with 12 bases between. Looked up from germline, CDR1 is MNHGY and CDR2 is SAAAGT.

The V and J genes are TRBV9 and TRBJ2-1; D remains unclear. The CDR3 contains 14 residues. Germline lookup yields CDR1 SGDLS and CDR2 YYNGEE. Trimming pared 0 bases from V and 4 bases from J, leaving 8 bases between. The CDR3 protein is CASSVGAAYNEQFF. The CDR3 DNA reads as TGTGCCAGCAGCGTAGGGGCAGCTTACAATGAGCAGTTCTTC.

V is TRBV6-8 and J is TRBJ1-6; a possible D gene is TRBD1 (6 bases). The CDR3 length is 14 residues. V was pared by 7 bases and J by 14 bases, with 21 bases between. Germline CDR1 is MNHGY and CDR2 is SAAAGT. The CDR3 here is CASKGDRYSGTLHF. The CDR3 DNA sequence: TGTGCCAGCAAAGGTGACAGGTACAGCGGGACCCTCCACTTT.

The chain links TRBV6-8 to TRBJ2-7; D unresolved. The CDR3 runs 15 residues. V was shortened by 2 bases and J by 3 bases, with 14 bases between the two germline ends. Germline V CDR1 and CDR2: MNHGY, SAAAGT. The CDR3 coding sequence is TGTGCCAGCAGTTACGGCAGAGACTCCCACTACGAGCAGTACTTC. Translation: CASSYGRDSHYEQYF.

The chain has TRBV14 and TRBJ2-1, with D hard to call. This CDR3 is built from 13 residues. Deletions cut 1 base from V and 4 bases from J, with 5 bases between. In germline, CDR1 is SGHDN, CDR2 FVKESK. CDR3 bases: TGTGCCAGCAGCCAAGTTCGGTACAATGAGCAGTTCTTC. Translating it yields CASSQVRYNEQFF.

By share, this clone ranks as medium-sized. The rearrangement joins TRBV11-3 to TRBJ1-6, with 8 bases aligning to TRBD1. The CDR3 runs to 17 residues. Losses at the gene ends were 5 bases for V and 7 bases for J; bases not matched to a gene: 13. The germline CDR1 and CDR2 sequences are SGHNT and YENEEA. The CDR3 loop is CASSLTQGALGNSPLHF. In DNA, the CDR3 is TGTGCCAGCAGCCTAACCCAGGGGGCACTGGGGAATTCACCCCTCCACTTT.

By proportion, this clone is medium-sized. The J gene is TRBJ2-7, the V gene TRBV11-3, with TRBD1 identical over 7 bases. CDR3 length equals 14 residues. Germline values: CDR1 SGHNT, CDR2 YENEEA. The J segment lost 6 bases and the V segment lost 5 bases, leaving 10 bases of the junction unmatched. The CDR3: CASSTALTGAEQYF. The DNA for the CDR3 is TGTGCCAGCAGCACCGCGCTAACAGGGGCCGAGCAGTACTTC. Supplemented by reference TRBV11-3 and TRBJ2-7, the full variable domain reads EAGVVQSPRYKIIEKKQPVAFWCNPISGHNTLYWYLQNLGQGPELLIRYENEEAVDDSQLPKDRFSAERLKGVDSTLKIQPAELGDSAVYLCASSTALTGAEQYFGPGTRLTVT.

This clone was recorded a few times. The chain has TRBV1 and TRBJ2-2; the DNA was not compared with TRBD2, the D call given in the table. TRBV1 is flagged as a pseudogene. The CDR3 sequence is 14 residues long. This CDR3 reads CASSQVRGPGELFF. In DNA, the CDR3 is TGCGCCAGCAGCCAAGTCCGGGGTCCCGGGGAGCTGTTTTTT.

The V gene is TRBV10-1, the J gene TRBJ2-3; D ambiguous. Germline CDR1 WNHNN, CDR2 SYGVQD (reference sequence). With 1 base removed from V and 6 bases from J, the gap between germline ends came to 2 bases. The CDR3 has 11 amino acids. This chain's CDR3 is CASSEYDTQYF. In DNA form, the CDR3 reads TGCGCCAGCAGTGAGTATGATACGCAGTATTTT.

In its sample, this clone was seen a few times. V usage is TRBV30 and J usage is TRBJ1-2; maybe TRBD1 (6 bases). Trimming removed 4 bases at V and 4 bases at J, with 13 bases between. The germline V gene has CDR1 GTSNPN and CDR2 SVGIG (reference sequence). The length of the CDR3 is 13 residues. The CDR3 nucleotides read TGTGCCTGGACTAGAACAGGGCCCTATGGCTACACCTTC. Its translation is CAWTRTGPYGYTF. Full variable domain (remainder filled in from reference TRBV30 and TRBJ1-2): SQTIHQWPATLVQPVGSPLSLECTVEGTSNPNLYWYRQAAGRGLQLLFYSVGIGQISSEVPQNLSASRPQDRQFILSSKKLLLSDSGFYLCAWTRTGPYGYTFGSGTRLTVV.

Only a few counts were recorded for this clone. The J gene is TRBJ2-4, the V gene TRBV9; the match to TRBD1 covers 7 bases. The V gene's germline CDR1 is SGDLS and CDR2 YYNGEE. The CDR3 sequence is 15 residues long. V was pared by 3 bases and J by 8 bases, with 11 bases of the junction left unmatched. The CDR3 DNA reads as TGTGCCAGCAGCGAACGACAGGGTAGGACGGACATTCAGTACTTC. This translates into CASSERQGRTDIQYF.

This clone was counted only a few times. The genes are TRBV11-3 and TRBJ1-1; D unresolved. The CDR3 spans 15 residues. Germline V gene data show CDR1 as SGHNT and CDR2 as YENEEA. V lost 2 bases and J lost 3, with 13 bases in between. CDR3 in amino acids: CASSLFADSYTEAFF. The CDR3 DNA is TGTGCCAGCAGCTTATTTGCGGATTCATACACTGAAGCTTTCTTT. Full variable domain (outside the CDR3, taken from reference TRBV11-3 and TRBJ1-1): EAGVVQSPRYKIIEKKQPVAFWCNPISGHNTLYWYLQNLGQGPELLIRYENEEAVDDSQLPKDRFSAERLKGVDSTLKIQPAELGDSAVYLCASSLFADSYTEAFFGQGTRLTVV.

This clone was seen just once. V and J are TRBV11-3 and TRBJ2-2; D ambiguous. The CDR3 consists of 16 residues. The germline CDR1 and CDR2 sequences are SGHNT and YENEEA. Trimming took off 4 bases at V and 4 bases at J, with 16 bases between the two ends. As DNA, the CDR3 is TGTGCCAGCAGCTCGGACGGCCGAATAAGCACCGGGGAGCTGTTTTTT. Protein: CASSSDGRISTGELFF.

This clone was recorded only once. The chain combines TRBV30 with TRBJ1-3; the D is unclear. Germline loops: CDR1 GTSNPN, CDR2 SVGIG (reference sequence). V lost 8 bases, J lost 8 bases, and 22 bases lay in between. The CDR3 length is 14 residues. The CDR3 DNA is TGTGCCAGCCGCCGGGCCGGCGGTAGAGACACCATATATTTT. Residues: CASRRAGGRDTIYF.

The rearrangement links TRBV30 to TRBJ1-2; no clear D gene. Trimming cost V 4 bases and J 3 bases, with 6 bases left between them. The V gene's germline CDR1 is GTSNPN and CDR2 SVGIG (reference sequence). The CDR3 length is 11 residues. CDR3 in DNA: TGTGCCTGGAAGCTGGACTATGGCTACACCTTC. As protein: CAWKLDYGYTF. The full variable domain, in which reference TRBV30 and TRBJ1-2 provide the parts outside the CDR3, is SQTIHQWPATLVQPVGSPLSLECTVEGTSNPNLYWYRQAAGRGLQLLFYSVGIGQISSEVPQNLSASRPQDRQFILSSKKLLLSDSGFYLCAWKLDYGYTFGSGTRLTVV.

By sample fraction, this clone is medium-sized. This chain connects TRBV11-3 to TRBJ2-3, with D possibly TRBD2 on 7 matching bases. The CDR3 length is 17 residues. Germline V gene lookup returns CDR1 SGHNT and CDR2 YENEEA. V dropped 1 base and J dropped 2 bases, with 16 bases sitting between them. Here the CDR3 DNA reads TGTGCCAGCAGCTTAGTCGGTATCGGGGGGCCCACAGATACGCAGTATTTT. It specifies CASSLVGIGGPTDTQYF. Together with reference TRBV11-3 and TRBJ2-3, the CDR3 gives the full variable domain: EAGVVQSPRYKIIEKKQPVAFWCNPISGHNTLYWYLQNLGQGPELLIRYENEEAVDDSQLPKDRFSAERLKGVDSTLKIQPAELGDSAVYLCASSLVGIGGPTDTQYFGPGTRLTVL.